This TCR beta chain derives from a study of shared clonotypes between healthy human individuals. TCRdb's table, derived via immunoSEQ multiplex PCR, lists solely in-frame clones and lacks some. Here the sample spans some 2,000,000 clones, about 94% being singletons. The CDR3 loop spans 15 amino acids. Germline CDR1 and CDR2: LNHDA and SQIVND (reference sequence). The trim removed 6 bases at V and 2 bases at J, leaving 9 bases unmatched. This clone occurred once. Naive CD8 isolation took CD45RO-negative cells positively selected for CCR7 and excluded terminally differentiated effector memory CD45RA+ cells.

The J gene is TRBJ2-7, the V gene TRBV19; 8 bases are shared with TRBD1. The receptor comes from a young man in good health. The sequencing sample was made of naive CD8+ T cells sorted from blood. CDR3 residues: CASSSRDRSPYEQYF. CDR3 coding DNA: TGTGCCAGTAGCTCGCGGGACAGGAGTCCCTACGAGCAGTACTTC.